The present TCR beta chain was sequenced within a study of CD8+ T cells in alopecia areata. This clone was seen a handful of times. What it recognizes is unknown. Study-level points and caveats: Against the mouse data, patients shared TCRs less clearly, possibly for HLA reasons. Lesional scalp, especially alopecia totalis/universalis, showed higher clonality than normal scalp.

CDR3 length: 15 residues. The V end was cut by 6 bases, the J end by 4 bases, with 16 bases between. Germline V gene data show CDR1 as LNHDA and CDR2 as SQIVND (reference sequence). RNA, once extracted, was reverse transcribed into cDNA for use as the sequencing template. Data came from immunoSEQ multiplex PCR; TCRdb stores just in-frame clones and leaves some out. The sample shows 89,000 or so clones, 51% of them seen only once. Sequences were obtained from NKG2D-high CD8+ T cells sorted from blood. This TCR was sampled from a human donor with alopecia areata. The chain combines TRBV19 with TRBJ2-1, with D hard to call. CDR3 bases: TGTGCCAGTAGCTCCAGTCTGGGTGATTACAATGAGCAGTTCTTC. This translates into CASSSSLGDYNEQFF.